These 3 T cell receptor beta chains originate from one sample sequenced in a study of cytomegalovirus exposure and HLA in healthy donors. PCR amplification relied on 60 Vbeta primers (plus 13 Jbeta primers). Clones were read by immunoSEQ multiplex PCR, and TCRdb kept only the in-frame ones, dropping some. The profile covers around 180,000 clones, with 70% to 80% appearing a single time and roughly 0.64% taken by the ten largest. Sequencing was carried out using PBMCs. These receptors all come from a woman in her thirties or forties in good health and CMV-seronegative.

This CDR3 reads CASSPLAGGNEQFF. In nucleotides, the CDR3 is TGTGCCAGCTCCCCACTAGCGGGAGGAAATGAGCAGTTCTTC. This rearrangement joins TRBV27 to TRBJ2-1, with TRBD2 identical over 12 bases. This CDR3 is built from 14 residues. J lost 7 bases, V lost 8 bases, and 6 bases had no gene match. Germline CDR1 MNHEY, CDR2 SMNVEV (reference sequence).

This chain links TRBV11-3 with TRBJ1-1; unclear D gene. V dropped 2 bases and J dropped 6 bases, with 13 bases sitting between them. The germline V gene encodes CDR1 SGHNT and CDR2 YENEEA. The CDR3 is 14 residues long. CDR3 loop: CASSLWSGSAEAFF. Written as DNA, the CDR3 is TGTGCCAGCAGCTTATGGTCGGGGAGCGCTGAAGCTTTCTTT.

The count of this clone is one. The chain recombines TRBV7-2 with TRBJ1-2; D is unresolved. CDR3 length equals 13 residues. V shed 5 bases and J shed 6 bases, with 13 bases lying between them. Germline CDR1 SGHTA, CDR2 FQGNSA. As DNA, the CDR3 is TGTGCCAGCAGCCCCAGTCCGGGAAATGGCTACACCTTC. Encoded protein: CASSPSPGNGYTF.